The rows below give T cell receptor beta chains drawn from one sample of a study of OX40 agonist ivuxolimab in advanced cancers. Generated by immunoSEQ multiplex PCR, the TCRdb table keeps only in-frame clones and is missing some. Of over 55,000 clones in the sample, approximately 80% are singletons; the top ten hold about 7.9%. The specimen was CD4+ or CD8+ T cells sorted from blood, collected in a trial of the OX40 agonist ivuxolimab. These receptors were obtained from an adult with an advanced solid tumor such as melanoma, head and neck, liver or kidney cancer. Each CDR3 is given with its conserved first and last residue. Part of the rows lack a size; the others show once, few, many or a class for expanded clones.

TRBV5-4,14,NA,CASSLALGAGGYTF
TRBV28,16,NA,CASSSQGASETYEQYF
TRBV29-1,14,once,CSLDRGSATDTQYF
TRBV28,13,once,CASTTSGRDEQFF
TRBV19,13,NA,CASSTGTQETQYF
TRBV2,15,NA,CASSERPSDGYGYTF
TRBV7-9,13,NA,CASSLAGITEAFF
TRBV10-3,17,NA,CAISAPGSGGTYNEQFF
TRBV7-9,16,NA,CASSLGPGPGIPPQHF
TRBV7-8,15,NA,CASSFVGSGTDTQYF
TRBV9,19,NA,CASSAGLGRVIPSTDTQYF
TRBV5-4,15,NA,CASSLDYGKNTEAFF
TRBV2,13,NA,CASMRRTNYGYTF
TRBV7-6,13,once,CASSHGGDTEAFF
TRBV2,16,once,CASISRDREQDNEQFF
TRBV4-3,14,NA,CASSQSTGANEQFF
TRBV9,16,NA,CASSSGLAGVSETQYF
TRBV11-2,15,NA,CASSMGLAVAYEQYF
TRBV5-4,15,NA,CASSPQDRNTGELFF
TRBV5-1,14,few,CASSTPENTGELFF
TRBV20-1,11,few,CSARLGETQYF
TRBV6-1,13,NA,CASGEGVNQPQHF
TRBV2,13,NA,CASSGTSGETQYF
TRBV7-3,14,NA,CASSLDSGIGEQYF
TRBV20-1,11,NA,CSATRREGAFF
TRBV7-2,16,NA,CASSSLPRQGGETQYF
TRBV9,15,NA,CASSRGITQADTQYF
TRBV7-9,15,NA,CASSRLAGGYGEQFF
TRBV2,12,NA,CASRAGGTEAFF
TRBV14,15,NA,CASSQEAGGYNEQFF
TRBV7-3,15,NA,CASSLIGQGADEQFF
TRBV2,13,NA,CASSEDIPPGYTF